The text below deals with one TCR beta chain. Its antigen is not known. These data are taken from a study of yellow fever vaccine responses in identical twins. Study-level results: Twins' vaccine T cell response reportedly gave the appearance of partial convergence and partial personalization.

TCRdb processed the RT-PCR reads anew with MiXCR; each CDR3 protein has one entry. The table includes over 15,000 distinct CDR3 sequences, less than 75% detected once. The germline gives CDR1 KGHSH, CDR2 LQKENI. V was clipped by 3 bases and J by 8 bases, with 10 bases between them. There are 12 residues in the CDR3. Sequencing used T cells from blood (PBMCs), unsorted or a sorted subset (not recorded which), obtained before or after yellow fever vaccination (not recorded which). The origin of this receptor is a woman aged 18-30 years who received the yellow fever vaccine. This rearrangement joins TRBV18 to TRBJ1-1, with no clear D. The CDR3 protein is CASSPERSEAFF. In nucleotides, the CDR3 is TGTGCCAGCTCACCGGAACGGTCCGAAGCTTTCTTT.